This TCR beta chain was obtained from a study of shared clonotypes between healthy human individuals. In the study overall: Three CD4 naive, three CD4 memory, two CD8 naive and one CD8 memory plate were used per donor.

Germline CDR1 is LGHNA and CDR2 is YSLEER. This CDR3 has 15 amino acids. Produced via immunoSEQ multiplex PCR; TCRdb's table is partial and in-frame only. The sample lists more than 550,000 clones; roughly 91% were seen once. This sequence was found in a young man in good health. Some clones in this sample may be carry-over from other donors' samples. The source material was memory CD8+ T cells from PBMCs. Subset in this sample: CD45RO+ cells pooled with CCR7-negative TemRA cells. The chain uses TRBV4-3 and TRBJ2-5; a possible D gene is TRBD2 (5 bases). The J call is uncertain, as TRBJ2-7 better fits the DNA end. The CDR3 coding sequence is TGCGCCAGCAGCCAAAGGACTTCGATCGTGTACGAGCAGTACTTC. Its protein is CASSQRTSIVYEQYF.